Listed below are T cell receptor beta chains from one sample, sequenced in a study of T cell changes during pregnancy in multiple sclerosis. The repertoire was sequenced with immunoSEQ multiplex PCR; TCRdb's copy has only in-frame clones and lacks some. Of tens of thousands of clones listed, approximately 93% are singletons. The sample was CD8+ T cells from peripheral blood mononuclear cells, taken in the second trimester of pregnancy. These receptors all stem from a female donor with multiple sclerosis, enrolled in a pregnancy study. Both conserved end residues are trimmed from each CDR3.

J,V,CDR3
TRBJ2-3,TRBV7-9,ASSFQGNTDTQY
TRBJ2-3,TRBV30,AWSVPGRRVPDTQY
TRBJ1-1,TRBV19,ASSTTGHTEAF
TRBJ1-5,TRBV19,ASSIMAGAISNQPQH
TRBJ2-1,TRBV5-1,ASSFAEQVIEQF
TRBJ2-3,TRBV6-6,ASRVGTWTDTQY
TRBJ2-1,TRBV6-4,ASSGGAHNEQF
TRBJ1-1,TRBV27,ASSPDRVGTEAF
TRBJ2-1,TRBV5-4,ASSLPLTGRNEQF
TRBJ1-3,TRBV2,ASMEGNTIY
TRBJ2-7,TRBV19,ASSEEGPFYEQY
TRBJ2-6,TRBV27,ASSFGGSGANVLT
TRBJ2-7,TRBV5-1,ASSPSGGAYEQY
TRBJ1-2,TRBV30,ASRGRSYGYT
TRBJ1-5,TRBV28,ASVGQLNNQPQH
TRBJ2-5,TRBV7-2,ASSRDRGRETQY
TRBJ1-1,TRBV25-1,ASSTTGGTEAF
TRBJ2-7,TRBV5-1,ASSLAREPRYEQY
TRBJ2-7,TRBV4-2,ASSPRTSGSLYEQY
TRBJ2-7,TRBV19,ASSMDNLYEQY
TRBJ2-7,TRBV6-5,ASSFAPPPYEQY
TRBJ1-3,TRBV9,ASSPYTGPAGNTIY
TRBJ2-1,TRBV6-4,ASSDSAGGNEQF
TRBJ1-3,TRBV9,ASSSWRDPGNTIY
TRBJ2-1,TRBV29-1,SVEVFEGLDNEQF
TRBJ2-5,TRBV5-1,ASSLSRSGRAQY
TRBJ2-1,TRBV5-8,ASSLGTGGNEQF
TRBJ2-7,TRBV4-3,ASSRPPPLQGSQRYEQY
TRBJ2-2,TRBV29-1,SFSIAGANTGELF
TRBJ2-3,TRBV27,ASSLIGGVPSTDTQY
TRBJ2-2,TRBV19,ATGTSGTGELF
TRBJ2-7,TRBV4-1,ASSQDDSPTYEQY
TRBJ1-5,TRBV19,ASSILSGIQGQPQH
TRBJ2-5,TRBV5-6,ASSFGSLQETQY
TRBJ1-4,TRBV25-1,ASSGGQGATNEKLF
TRBJ1-1,TRBV15,ATSRPRRQGYRTEAF
TRBJ2-4,TRBV7-6,ASSRDRGRITKNIQY
TRBJ2-3,TRBV7-9,ASSDPSGSTDTQY
TRBJ2-1,TRBV28,ASSSLGTGKYNEQF
TRBJ2-7,TRBV11-2,ASSQGTAEIYEQY
TRBJ2-7,TRBV4-1,ASSQVGDSPYEQY
TRBJ2-1,TRBV15,ATSRGRSTSTYNEQF